This T cell receptor (beta chain) was found in a study of blood T cell repertoires in COVID-19. Study-wide context: The United States, Italy and Spain provided the acute and convalescent COVID-19 samples. In each case, the material was cDNA or gDNA derived from T cells, B-cell-depleted T cells, or PBMCs.

The CDR3 loop spans 16 amino acids. The germline V gene encodes CDR1 SEHNR and CDR2 FQNEAQ (reference sequence). V gave up 5 bases and J gave up 3 bases; unmatched junction bases: 9. The assay was immunoSEQ multiplex PCR, and TCRdb's table has in-frame clones only and misses some. The data show roughly 200,000 clones, roughly 82% seen once. Ages ranged from about 18 to 100 years, with residence in some 25 US areas. The sample taken for sequencing was PBMCs or T cells enriched from blood (not recorded which). The sequence was collected from a man aged 35 to 55 with acute COVID-19. This sequence joins TRBV7-9 and TRBJ1-1, with TRBD1 matching over 10 bases. Written as DNA, the CDR3 is TGTGCCAGCAGCCCAGCGTCCGACAGGGGGCACACTGAAGCTTTCTTT. This sequence encodes CASSPASDRGHTEAFF.